Listed below are T cell receptor beta chains from one sample, sequenced in a study of blood T cell repertoires in COVID-19. Sequenced by immunoSEQ multiplex PCR; TCRdb stores in-frame clones only, minus some. This table has roughly 440,000 clones, about 87% appearing once. Sequencing input: peripheral blood. These TCRs come from a woman in her fifties or sixties with COVID-19, enrolled during active disease. Both conserved end residues are part of each CDR3.

V	CDR3
TRBV5-6	CASSWGEGGNTIYF
TRBV24-1	CATSDSPAVNYGYTF
TRBV20-1	CSASGRYNEQFF
TRBV3-1/TRBV3-2	CASTLGGGSSYEQYF
TRBV9	CASSVATGMNTEAFF
TRBV7-9	CASSPPGQIANTEAFF
TRBV5-1	CASSLERGSYEQYF
TRBV6-1	CASSESWTANSNQPQHF
TRBV7-3	CASSLLQGNEQYF
TRBV28	CASSTTGDPNYGYTF
TRBV19	CASRDRGNEQFF
TRBV9	CASSVDRADTIYF
TRBV4-2	CASSQETGAASGYTF
TRBV24-1	CATSVPYFDRTRNETQYF
TRBV5-4	CASSGGQTPSYGYTF
TRBV11-1	CASSLEGITEAFF
TRBV6-5	CASNRDRDTEAFF
TRBV6-1	CASSVRLAGGDIQYF